This T cell receptor (beta chain) derives from a study of ipilimumab plus nivolumab after autologous stem cell transplantation. Starting 14 to 28 days after autologous transplant, ipilimumab 1 mg/kg was given. Data came from immunoSEQ multiplex PCR; TCRdb stores just in-frame clones and leaves some out. The data hold 15,000 to 20,000 clones, with about 80% observed a single time. Per the germline V gene, CDR1 is SQVTM and CDR2 is ANQGSEA. Germline trimming cut 6 bases from V and 0 bases from J; bases unmatched to any gene: 10. This CDR3 region has 15 residues. Sequences were derived from PBMCs, sampled in a trial of ipilimumab plus nivolumab as post-transplant consolidation. The chain carries TRBV29-1 and TRBJ2-5; 7 bases agree with TRBD1. The source is a male donor with diffuse large B-cell lymphoma. In DNA, the CDR3 is TGCAGCGTGCTCCGGGACAGATCGTACCAAGAGACCCAGTACTTC. It translates to CSVLRDRSYQETQYF. The whole variable domain, filled in from reference TRBV29-1 and TRBJ2-5, reads SAVISQKPSRDICQRGTSLTIQCQVDSQVTMMFWYRQQPGQSLTLIATANQGSEATYESGFVIDKFPISRPNLTFSTLTVSNMSPEDSSIYLCSVLRDRSYQETQYFGPGTRLLVL.